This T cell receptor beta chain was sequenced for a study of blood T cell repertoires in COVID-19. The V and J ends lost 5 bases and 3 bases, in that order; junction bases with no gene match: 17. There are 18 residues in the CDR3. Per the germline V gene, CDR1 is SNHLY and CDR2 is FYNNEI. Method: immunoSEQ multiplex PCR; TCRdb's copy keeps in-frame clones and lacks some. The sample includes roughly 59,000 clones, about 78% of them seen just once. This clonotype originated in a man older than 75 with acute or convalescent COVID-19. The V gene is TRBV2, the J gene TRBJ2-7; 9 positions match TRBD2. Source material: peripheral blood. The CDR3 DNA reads TGTGCCAGCAGTTTAATTGCGTTGACTAGCGGAGGTGTCTACGAGCAGTACTTC. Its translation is CASSLIALTSGGVYEQYF.